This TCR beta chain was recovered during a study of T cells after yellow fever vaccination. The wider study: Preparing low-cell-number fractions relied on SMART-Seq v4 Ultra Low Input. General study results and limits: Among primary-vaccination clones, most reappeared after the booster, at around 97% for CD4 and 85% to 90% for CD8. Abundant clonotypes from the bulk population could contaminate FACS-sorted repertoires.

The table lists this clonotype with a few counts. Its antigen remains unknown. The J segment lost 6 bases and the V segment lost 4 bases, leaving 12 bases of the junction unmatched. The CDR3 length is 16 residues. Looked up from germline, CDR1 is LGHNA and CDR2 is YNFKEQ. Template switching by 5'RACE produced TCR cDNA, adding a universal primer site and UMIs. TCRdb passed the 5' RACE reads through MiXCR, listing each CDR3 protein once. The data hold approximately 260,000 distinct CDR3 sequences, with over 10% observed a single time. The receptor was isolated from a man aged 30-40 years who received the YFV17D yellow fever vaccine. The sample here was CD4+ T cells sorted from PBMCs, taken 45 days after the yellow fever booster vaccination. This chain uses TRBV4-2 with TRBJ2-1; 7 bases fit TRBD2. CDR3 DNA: TGTGCCAGCAGCCCCCTCGGGGCTAGCGGACCCAATGAGCAGTTCTTC. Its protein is CASSPLGASGPNEQFF.